These T cell receptor beta chains were read from a single sample in a study of Graves' ophthalmopathy and Graves' hyperthyroidism. TCRdb processed the multiplex PCR reads anew with MiXCR; each CDR3 protein has one entry. The sample records approximately 700,000 distinct CDR3 sequences, about 38% being singletons. The specimen sequenced was peripheral blood. All receptors come from an adult man with Graves' ophthalmopathy. Both conserved end residues are part of each CDR3.

>TRBV19|14
CASSHTGTGKELFF
>TRBV15|15
CATSRASGGIKAQYF
>TRBV7-8|15
CASSLASRGNQPQHF
>TRBV10-3|10
CAPRVETQYF
>TRBV7-8|16
CASSSYSPTLNEKLFF
>TRBV5-4|13
CASSWTYNSPLHF
>TRBV25-1|16
CASSQLAGGPVDEQFF
>TRBV25-1|13
CASSGLAGDEQFF
>TRBV5-4|15
CASSLTGQGFYEQYF
>TRBV11-1|16
CASSLDLTSNTGELFF
>TRBV5-1|15
CASSFGGRALETQHF
>TRBV20-1|16
CSAHHGALHGDTEAFF
>TRBV5-1|17
CASSLVVVPGGAYEQYF
>TRBV7-3|13
CASSLTSTTEAFF
>TRBV30|11
CAWSLVGAGTF
>TRBV20-1|15
CSARDTGSGANVLTF
>TRBV5-1|15
CASSEGSDSNQPQHF
>TRBV10-3|15
CAISGTGTQNEKLFF
>TRBV10-3|13
CAISVGGSEKLFF
>TRBV20-1|11
CSARGVTEAFF
>TRBV19|13
CASTGSGRETQYF
>TRBV29-1|14
CSVRRTGDHQPQHF
>TRBV7-9|11
CASRDTGTQYF
>TRBV20-1|10
CSAKKETQYF
>TRBV11-2|11
CSRGPQETQYF
>TRBV7-9|17
CASSSGLAGGISYEQYF
>TRBV27|16
CASSPSGTGVSEKLFF
>TRBV25-1|16
CASTASGRTNTGELFF
>TRBV19|15
CASSRGTGVNSPLHF
>TRBV25-1|14
CASSGPGLDYGYTF
>TRBV30|13
CAWMGGPNTEAFF
>TRBV7-6|15
CASSLGPIPNSPLHF
>TRBV25-1|13
CARGGPSGNTIYF